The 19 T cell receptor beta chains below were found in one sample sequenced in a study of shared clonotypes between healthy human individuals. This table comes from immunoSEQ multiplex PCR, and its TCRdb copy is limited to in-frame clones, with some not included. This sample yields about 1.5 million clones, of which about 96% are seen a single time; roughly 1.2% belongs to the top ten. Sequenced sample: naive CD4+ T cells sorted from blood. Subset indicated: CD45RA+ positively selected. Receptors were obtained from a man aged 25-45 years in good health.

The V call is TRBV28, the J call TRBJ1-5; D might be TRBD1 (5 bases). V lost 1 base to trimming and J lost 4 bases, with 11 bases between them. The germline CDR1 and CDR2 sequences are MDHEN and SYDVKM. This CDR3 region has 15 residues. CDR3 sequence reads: CASSLLAGPNQPQHF. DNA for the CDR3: TGTGCCAGCAGTTTATTGGCAGGGCCAAATCAGCCCCAGCATTTT.

The CDR3: CAISESYGQGFGYTF. Written as DNA, the CDR3 is TGTGCCATCAGTGAGTCGTATGGACAGGGGTTTGGCTACACCTTC. The chain carries TRBV10-3 and TRBJ1-2; TRBD1 matches 9 bases. Germline values: CDR1 ENHRY, CDR2 SYGVKD. V gave up 0 bases and J gave up 7 bases; unmatched junction bases: 6. This CDR3 has 15 residues.

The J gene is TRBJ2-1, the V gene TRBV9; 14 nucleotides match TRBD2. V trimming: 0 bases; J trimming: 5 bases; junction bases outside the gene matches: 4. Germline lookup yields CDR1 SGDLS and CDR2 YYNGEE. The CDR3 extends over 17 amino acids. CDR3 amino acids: CASSVGLAGGPHNEQFF. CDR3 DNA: TGTGCCAGCAGCGTAGGACTAGCGGGAGGGCCCCACAATGAGCAGTTCTTC.

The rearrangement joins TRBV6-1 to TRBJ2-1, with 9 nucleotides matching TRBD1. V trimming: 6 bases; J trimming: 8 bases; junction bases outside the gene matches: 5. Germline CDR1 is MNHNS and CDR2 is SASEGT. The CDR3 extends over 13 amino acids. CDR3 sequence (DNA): TGTGCCAGCAGGGTGCACAGGGGGCATGAGCAGTTCTTC. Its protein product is CASRVHRGHEQFF.

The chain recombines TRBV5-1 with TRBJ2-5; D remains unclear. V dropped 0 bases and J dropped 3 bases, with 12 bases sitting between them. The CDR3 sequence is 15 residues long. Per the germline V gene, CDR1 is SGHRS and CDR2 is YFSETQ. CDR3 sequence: CASSLAWGAKETQYF. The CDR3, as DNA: TGCGCCAGCAGCTTGGCCTGGGGTGCGAAAGAGACCCAGTACTTC.

The CDR3 bases are TGTGCCAGCAGCTTGGGGGCAGGGAGGAACACTGAAGCTTTCTTT. This sequence encodes CASSLGAGRNTEAFF. The chain has TRBV5-6 and TRBJ1-1, with a possible D match to TRBD1 (5 bases). The CDR3 totals 15 residues. V was cut by 0 bases and J by 1 base, with 10 bases left in between. Germline CDR1 and CDR2: SGHDT and YYEEEE.

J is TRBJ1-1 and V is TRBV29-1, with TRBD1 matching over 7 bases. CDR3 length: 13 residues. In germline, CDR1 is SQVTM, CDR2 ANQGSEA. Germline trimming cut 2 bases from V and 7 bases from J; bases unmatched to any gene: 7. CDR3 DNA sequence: TGCAGCGTTGAACTAGGGGGCATGGTTGAAGCTTTCTTT. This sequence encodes CSVELGGMVEAFF.

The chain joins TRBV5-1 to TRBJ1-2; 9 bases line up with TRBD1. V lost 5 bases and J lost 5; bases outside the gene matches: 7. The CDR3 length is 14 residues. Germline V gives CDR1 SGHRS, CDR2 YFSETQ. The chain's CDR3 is CASRLRTGEYGYTF. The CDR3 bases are TGCGCCAGCAGGTTGAGGACAGGGGAGTATGGCTACACCTTC.

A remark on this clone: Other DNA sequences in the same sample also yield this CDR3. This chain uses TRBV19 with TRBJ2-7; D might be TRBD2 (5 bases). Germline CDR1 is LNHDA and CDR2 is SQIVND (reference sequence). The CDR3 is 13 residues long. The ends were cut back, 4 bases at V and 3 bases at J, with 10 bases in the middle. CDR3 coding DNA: TGTGCCAGTAGTAGAGGACTTCTCTACGAGCAGTACTTC. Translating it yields CASSRGLLYEQYF.

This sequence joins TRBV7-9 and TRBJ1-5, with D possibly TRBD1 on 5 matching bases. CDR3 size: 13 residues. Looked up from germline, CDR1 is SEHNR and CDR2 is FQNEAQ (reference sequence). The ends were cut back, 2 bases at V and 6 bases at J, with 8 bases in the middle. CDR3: CASSLSGSQPQHF. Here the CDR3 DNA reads TGTGCCAGCAGCTTATCAGGGTCTCAGCCCCAGCATTTT.

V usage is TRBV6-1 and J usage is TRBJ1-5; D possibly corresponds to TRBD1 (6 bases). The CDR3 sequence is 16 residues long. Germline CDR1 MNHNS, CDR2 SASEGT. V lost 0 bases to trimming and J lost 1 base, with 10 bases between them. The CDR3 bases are TGTGCCAGCAGTGAAGCCCACAGGGTAAGCAATCAGCCCCAGCATTTT. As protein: CASSEAHRVSNQPQHF.

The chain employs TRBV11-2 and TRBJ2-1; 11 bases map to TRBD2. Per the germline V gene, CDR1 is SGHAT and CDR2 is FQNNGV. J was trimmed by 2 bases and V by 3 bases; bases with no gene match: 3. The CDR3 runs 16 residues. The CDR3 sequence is CASSFIAGGPYNEQFF. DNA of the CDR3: TGTGCCAGCAGCTTTATAGCGGGAGGGCCCTACAATGAGCAGTTCTTC.

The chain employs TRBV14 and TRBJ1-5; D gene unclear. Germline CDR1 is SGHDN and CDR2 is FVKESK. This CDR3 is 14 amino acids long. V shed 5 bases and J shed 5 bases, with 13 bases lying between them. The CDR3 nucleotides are TGTGCCAGCAGCGCTATCGGTGTGGATCAGCCCCAGCATTTT. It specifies CASSAIGVDQPQHF. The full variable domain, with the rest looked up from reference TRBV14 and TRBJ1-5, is EAGVTQFPSHSVIEKGQTVTLRCDPISGHDNLYWYRRVMGKEIKFLLHFVKESKQDESGMPNNRFLAERTGGTYSTLKVQPAELEDSGVYFCASSAIGVDQPQHFGDGTRLSIL.

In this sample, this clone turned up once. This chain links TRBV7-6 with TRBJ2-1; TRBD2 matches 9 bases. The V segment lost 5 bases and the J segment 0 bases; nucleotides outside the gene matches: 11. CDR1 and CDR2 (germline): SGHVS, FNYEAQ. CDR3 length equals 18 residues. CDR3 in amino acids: CASSNPGGSGGSYNEQFF. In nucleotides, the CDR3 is TGTGCCAGCAGCAACCCGGGGGGTAGCGGGGGCTCCTACAATGAGCAGTTCTTC. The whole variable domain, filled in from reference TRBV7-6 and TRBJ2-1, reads GAGVSQSPRYKVTKRGQDVALRCDPISGHVSLYWYRQALGQGPEFLTYFNYEAQQDKSGLPNDRFSAERPEGSISTLTIQRTEQRDSAMYRCASSNPGGSGGSYNEQFFGPGTRLTVL.

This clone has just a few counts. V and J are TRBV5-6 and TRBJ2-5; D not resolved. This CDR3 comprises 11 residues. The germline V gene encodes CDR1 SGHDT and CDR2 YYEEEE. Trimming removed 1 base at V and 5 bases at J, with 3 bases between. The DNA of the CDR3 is TGTGCCAGCAGCTTGTCGGAGACCCAGTACTTC. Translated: CASSLSETQYF.

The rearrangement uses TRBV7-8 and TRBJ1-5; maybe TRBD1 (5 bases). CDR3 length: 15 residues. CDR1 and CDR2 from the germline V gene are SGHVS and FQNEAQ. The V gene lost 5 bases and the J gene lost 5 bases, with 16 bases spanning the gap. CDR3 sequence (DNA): TGTGCCAGCAGCCCCGTCGGCAGGGACGATCAGCCCCAGCATTTT. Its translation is CASSPVGRDDQPQHF.

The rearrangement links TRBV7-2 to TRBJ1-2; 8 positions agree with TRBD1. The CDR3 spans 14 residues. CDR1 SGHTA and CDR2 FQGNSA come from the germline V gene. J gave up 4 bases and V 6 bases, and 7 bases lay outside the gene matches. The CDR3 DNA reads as TGTGCCAGCAGTTCAGGGGGCGCGGGCTATGGCTACACCTTC. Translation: CASSSGGAGYGYTF.

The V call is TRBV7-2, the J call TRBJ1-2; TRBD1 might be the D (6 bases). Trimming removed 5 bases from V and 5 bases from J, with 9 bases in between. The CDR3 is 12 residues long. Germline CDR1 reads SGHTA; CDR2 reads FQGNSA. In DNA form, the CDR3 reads TGTGCCAGCAGCCAACAGGGATATGGCTACACCTTC. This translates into CASSQQGYGYTF.

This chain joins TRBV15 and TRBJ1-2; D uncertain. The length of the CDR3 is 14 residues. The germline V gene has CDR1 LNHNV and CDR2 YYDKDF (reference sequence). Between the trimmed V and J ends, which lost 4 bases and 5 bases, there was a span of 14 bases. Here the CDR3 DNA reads TGTGCCACCAGCATGGGTACATTTAGGTATGGCTACACCTTC. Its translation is CATSMGTFRYGYTF.